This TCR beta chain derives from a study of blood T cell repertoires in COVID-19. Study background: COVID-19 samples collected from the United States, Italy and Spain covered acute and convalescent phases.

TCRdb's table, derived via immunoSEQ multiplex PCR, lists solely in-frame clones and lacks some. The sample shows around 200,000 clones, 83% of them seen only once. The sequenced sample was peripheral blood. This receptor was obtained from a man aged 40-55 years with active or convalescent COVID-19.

The CDR3 coding sequence is TGTGCCATCAGCCCGGGACAGGCTCATGGCTACACCTTC. Protein: CAISPGQAHGYTF. J is TRBJ1-2 and V is TRBV10-3, with 8 bases aligning to TRBD1. This CDR3 is built from 13 residues. Trimming cost V 6 bases and J 6 bases; bases outside gene matches: 6. CDR1 ENHRY and CDR2 SYGVKD come from the germline V gene.